These 28 T cell receptor beta chains originate from one sample sequenced in a study of blood T cell repertoires in COVID-19. Clones were read by immunoSEQ multiplex PCR, and TCRdb kept only the in-frame ones, dropping some. The top ten hold 2.5% to 3.5% of the sample, which has around 100,000 clones, around nine tenths seen once. Specimen: peripheral blood. The origin of the receptors is a man aged 45 to 65 with active or convalescent COVID-19.

This chain uses TRBV19 with TRBJ1-5, with 9 bases aligning to TRBD1. Germline V gene sequence: CDR1 LNHDA, CDR2 SQIVND (reference sequence). The length of the CDR3 is 16 residues. J was trimmed by 2 bases and V by 4 bases; bases with no gene match: 6. CDR3 protein: CASSTQGAQGNQPQHF. The CDR3 bases are TGTGCCAGTAGTACACAGGGGGCGCAGGGCAATCAGCCCCAGCATTTT.

This clone was seen just once. This sequence joins TRBV6-5 and TRBJ2-5, with D perhaps matching TRBD2 (7 bases). The V gene lost 6 bases and the J gene lost 5 bases, with 13 bases spanning the gap. The CDR3 contains 13 residues. CDR1 is MNHEY, CDR2 SVGAGI, per germline. CDR3: CASRGGQWETQYF. The CDR3 bases are TGTGCCAGCAGGGGGGGGCAGTGGGAGACCCAGTACTTC.

CDR3 protein: CAISETGGLDIQYF. Here the CDR3 DNA reads TGTGCCATCAGTGAAACGGGGGGGCTAGACATTCAGTACTTC. The rearrangement uses TRBV10-3 and TRBJ2-4; TRBD2 aligns across 8 bases. The V gene end was trimmed by 3 bases and the J gene end by 8 bases; junction bases not matched to a gene: 6. This CDR3 is built from 14 residues. Germline V gene lookup returns CDR1 ENHRY and CDR2 SYGVKD.

The V call is TRBV25-1, the J call TRBJ2-3, with 7 bases that match TRBD1. Germline CDR1 is MGHDK and CDR2 is SYGVNS. Trimming cost V 3 bases and J 4 bases; bases outside gene matches: 7. CDR3 length: 15 residues. The chain's CDR3 is CASSDEVRGSDTQYF. For the CDR3, the DNA is TGTGCCAGCAGTGATGAGGTCAGGGGGTCAGATACGCAGTATTTT.

V gene TRBV5-1 combines with J gene TRBJ2-5; 7 bases fit TRBD1. From germline, CDR1 is SGHRS and CDR2 YFSETQ. V lost 2 bases and J lost 1; bases outside the gene matches: 5. CDR3 length: 15 residues. CDR3 residues: CASSLAQGIQETQYF. The CDR3 nucleotides read TGCGCCAGCAGCTTAGCACAGGGGATCCAAGAGACCCAGTACTTC.

This rearrangement joins TRBV3-1 (or the pseudogene TRBV3-2) to TRBJ2-3, with TRBD2 identical over 14 bases. This CDR3 contains 19 residues. Germline assignment: CDR1 LGHDT and CDR2 YNNKEL (reference sequence). The V and J ends lost 4 bases and 7 bases, in that order; junction bases with no gene match: 16. CDR3 bases: TGTGCCAGCAGCCCTCCTTCCTTTCGGACTAGCGGGGGGATGAATACGCAGTATTTT. Translating it yields CASSPPSFRTSGGMNTQYF.

The genes are TRBV15 and TRBJ2-3; 7 bases are shared with TRBD1. V was clipped by 6 bases and J by 2 bases; unmatched bases: 11. This CDR3 spans 16 amino acids. CDR1 is LNHNV, CDR2 YYDKDF, per germline (reference sequence). CDR3 DNA sequence: TGTGCCACCAGTTTCACAACAGGGGCCTTCACAGATACGCAGTATTTT. Its protein product is CATSFTTGAFTDTQYF.

The chain is built from TRBV25-1 and TRBJ1-6; possibly TRBD1 for D (5 bases). The V and J ends lost 4 bases and 6 bases respectively, with 7 bases between them. Germline assignment: CDR1 MGHDK and CDR2 SYGVNS. This CDR3 region has 13 residues. CDR3 protein: CASSVQGNSPLHF. The CDR3 DNA follows: TGTGCCAGCAGTGTTCAGGGTAATTCACCCCTCCACTTT.

The genes are TRBV5-1 and TRBJ1-1, with 9 nucleotides matching TRBD1. Germline loops: CDR1 SGHRS, CDR2 YFSETQ. CDR3 length equals 13 residues. The ends lost 4 bases at V and 4 bases at J; junction bases unmatched: 2. CDR3 amino acids: CASSRTGATEAFF. For the CDR3, the DNA is TGCGCCAGCAGCCGGACAGGGGCCACTGAAGCTTTCTTT.

V gene TRBV11-2 combines with J gene TRBJ2-1; TRBD2 aligns across 9 bases. This CDR3 comprises 16 residues. CDR1 is SGHAT and CDR2 is FQNNGV in the germline V gene. V shed 4 bases and J 4 bases; nucleotides not matched to a gene: 8. The CDR3 protein is CASSSPSGGTYNEQFF. The CDR3 DNA sequence: TGTGCCAGCAGCTCCCCAAGCGGGGGGACTTACAATGAGCAGTTCTTC.

This clone was observed once. The chain joins TRBV28 to TRBJ2-3; D perhaps matches TRBD1 (6 bases). The CDR3 consists of 16 residues. CDR1 MDHEN and CDR2 SYDVKM come from the germline V gene. V lost 6 bases and J lost 1, with 17 bases in between. The CDR3 region has the DNA TGTGCCAGCAGCAAGACCCGGACAGACCGCACAGATACGCAGTATTTT. This encodes CASSKTRTDRTDTQYF. The variable domain in full, completed from reference TRBV28 and TRBJ2-3, reads DVKVTQSSRYLVKRTGEKVFLECVQDMDHENMFWYRQDPGLGLRLIYFSYDVKMKEKGDIPEGYSVSREKKERFSLILESASTNQTSMYLCASSKTRTDRTDTQYFGPGTRLTVL.

V is TRBV2 and J is TRBJ2-1; D is ambiguous. V dropped 8 bases and J dropped 2 bases, with 13 bases sitting between them. CDR3 size: 14 residues. Germline V gene data show CDR1 as SNHLY and CDR2 as FYNNEI. Written as DNA, the CDR3 is TGTGCCAGCGGCCAGCGCGTAGCCTACAATGAGCAGTTCTTC. This sequence encodes CASGQRVAYNEQFF. The variable domain in full, completed from reference TRBV2 and TRBJ2-1, reads EPEVTQTPSHQVTQMGQEVILRCVPISNHLYFYWYRQILGQKVEFLVSFYNNEISEKSEIFDDQFSVERPDGSNFTLKIRSTKLEDSAMYFCASGQRVAYNEQFFGPGTRLTVL.

This clone was counted only a few times. The chain carries TRBV6-6 and TRBJ2-1; D is unclear. Germline V CDR1 and CDR2: MNHNY, SVGAGI (reference sequence). V was shortened by 3 bases and J by 9 bases, with 9 bases between the two germline ends. The CDR3 length is 12 residues. The CDR3 is CASSYSLSEQFF. CDR3 in DNA: TGTGCCAGCAGTTATAGCTTGAGTGAGCAGTTCTTC.

V usage is TRBV6-6 and J usage is TRBJ1-1; 10 nucleotides line up with TRBD1. The germline V gene encodes CDR1 MNHNY and CDR2 SVGAGI (reference sequence). The CDR3 totals 14 residues. The V segment lost 8 bases and the J segment 6 bases; nucleotides outside the gene matches: 9. For the CDR3, the DNA is TGTGCCAGCGACTCGGACAGGGGGAAATCTGAAGCTTTCTTT. Translation gives CASDSDRGKSEAFF.

The rearrangement links TRBV19 to TRBJ1-1; weak D call: TRBD1 (5 bases). This CDR3 has 16 residues. Germline CDR1 and CDR2: LNHDA and SQIVND (reference sequence). The germline V and J ends were trimmed by 1 base and 2 bases, with 14 bases remaining between them. CDR3 loop: CASSIGSPGTNTEAFF. CDR3 in DNA: TGTGCCAGTAGTATAGGTAGTCCGGGGACTAACACTGAAGCTTTCTTT.

As DNA, the CDR3 is TGTGCCAGTAGTATTAGGGGACAACTTGGAAACACCATATATTTT. The encoded protein is CASSIRGQLGNTIYF. The chain carries TRBV19 and TRBJ1-3; maybe TRBD1 (6 bases). This CDR3 region has 15 residues. V was cut by 3 bases and J by 3 bases, with 12 bases left in between. Germline V CDR1 and CDR2: LNHDA, SQIVND (reference sequence).

This clone has more than one count but fewer than ten. This chain connects TRBV5-4 to TRBJ1-2; D not certain. Trimming cost V 0 bases and J 4 bases, with 10 bases left between them. Germline V gene sequence: CDR1 SGHNT, CDR2 YYREEE (reference sequence). This CDR3 has 14 residues. The CDR3 loop reads CASSLVGIPYGYTF. The DNA of the CDR3 is TGTGCCAGCAGCTTGGTCGGGATACCCTATGGCTACACCTTC.

The V gene is TRBV28, the J gene TRBJ1-6; D ambiguous. This CDR3 is 12 amino acids long. Germline V lookup: CDR1 MDHEN, CDR2 SYDVKM. V lost 2 bases and J lost 7, with 3 bases in between. CDR3 nucleotides: TGTGCCAGCAGTTTACAGAATTCACCCCTCCACTTT. It specifies CASSLQNSPLHF.

Written as DNA, the CDR3 is TGTGCCAGCAGTTTTGGGGGGACCTACGAGCAGTACGTC. Its protein is CASSFGGTYEQYV. The chain is built from TRBV12-3 or TRBV12-4 and TRBJ2-7; possible D gene TRBD2, 6 bases. The CDR3 length is 13 residues. The ends were cut back, 3 bases at V and 2 bases at J, with 8 bases in the middle.

The V call is TRBV2, the J call TRBJ2-7, with TRBD2 as a possible D gene (6 bases). This CDR3 has 14 residues. Germline lookup yields CDR1 SNHLY and CDR2 FYNNEI. With 5 bases removed from V and 2 bases from J, the gap between germline ends came to 13 bases. The CDR3 DNA reads as TGTGCCAGCAGTCCGGGGCGGGGCCCCTACGAGCAGTACGTC. This sequence encodes CASSPGRGPYEQYV.

In its sample, this clone was seen a few times. The V and J genes are TRBV28 and TRBJ1-2; 7 bases are shared with TRBD1. The CDR3 is made up of 13 amino acids. V trimming: 3 bases; J trimming: 4 bases; junction bases outside the gene matches: 2. Germline V CDR1 and CDR2: MDHEN, SYDVKM. The CDR3 sequence is CASSLAGGYGYTF. CDR3 coding DNA: TGTGCCAGCAGTTTGGCAGGGGGCTATGGCTACACCTTC.

This clone was seen once. The chain links TRBV7-2 to TRBJ2-1, with 8 bases identical to TRBD1. V lost 3 bases, J lost 1 base, and 2 bases stayed unmatched. The CDR3 loop spans 15 amino acids. The germline V gene encodes CDR1 SGHTA and CDR2 FQGNSA. CDR3 amino acids: CASSLWTGSYNEQFF. CDR3 DNA sequence: TGTGCCAGCAGCTTGTGGACAGGGTCCTACAATGAGCAGTTCTTC.

The chain combines TRBV7-2 with TRBJ1-1; the D is unclear. Germline V gene lookup returns CDR1 SGHTA and CDR2 FQGNSA. V dropped 1 base and J dropped 1 base, with 13 bases sitting between them. CDR3 size: 16 residues. The CDR3, as DNA: TGTGCCAGCAGCTTAGGATTGGTCAGAAAGAACACTGAAGCTTTCTTT. It translates to CASSLGLVRKNTEAFF.

This chain connects TRBV2 to TRBJ2-3; tentatively, D is TRBD2 (5 bases). Germline-derived CDR1 and CDR2 are SNHLY and FYNNEI. CDR3 length: 14 amino acids. V shed 6 bases and J shed 2 bases, with 12 bases lying between them. This chain's CDR3 is CASRNGLVTDTQYF. Written as DNA, the CDR3 is TGTGCCAGCAGAAACGGACTCGTCACAGATACGCAGTATTTT. Complete variable domain (other parts from reference TRBV2 and TRBJ2-3): EPEVTQTPSHQVTQMGQEVILRCVPISNHLYFYWYRQILGQKVEFLVSFYNNEISEKSEIFDDQFSVERPDGSNFTLKIRSTKLEDSAMYFCASRNGLVTDTQYFGPGTRLTVL.

The J gene is TRBJ1-1, the V gene TRBV6-6; TRBD1 might be the D (6 bases). Germline loops: CDR1 MNHNY, CDR2 SVGAGI (reference sequence). V was shortened by 10 bases and J by 1 base, with 13 bases between the two germline ends. The length of the CDR3 is 13 residues. CDR3 protein: CAIRGAGNTEAFF. As DNA, the CDR3 is TGTGCCATCAGGGGTGCAGGGAACACTGAAGCTTTCTTT.

The chain links TRBV6-4 to TRBJ1-2, with 8 bases lining up with TRBD1. Germline-derived CDR1 and CDR2 are MRHNA and SNTAGT. This CDR3 has 15 amino acids. Trimming at V came to 3 bases and at J to 5 bases, leaving 8 bases not matched to a gene. The CDR3 loop is CASSEGDRGIYGYTF. As DNA, the CDR3 is TGTGCCAGCAGTGAAGGAGACAGGGGAATATATGGCTACACCTTC.

The CDR3 is CASSQAFNTEAFF. The CDR3 nucleotides are TGTGCCAGCAGCCAAGCATTCAACACTGAAGCTTTCTTT. The V and J genes are TRBV4-2 and TRBJ1-1, with no clear D. The CDR3 totals 13 residues. Trimming shortened V by 1 base and J by 2 bases, and 5 bases separated the two germline ends. The germline V gene encodes CDR1 LGHNA and CDR2 YNFKEQ.

In this sample, this clone turned up a few times. This chain uses TRBV28 with TRBJ1-2, with TRBD1 as a possible D gene (5 bases). V was cut by 2 bases and J by 4 bases, with 11 bases left in between. The CDR3 is 14 residues long. The germline V gene has CDR1 MDHEN and CDR2 SYDVKM. In nucleotides, the CDR3 is TGTGCCAGCAGTTTAGGAGGGGCGGTCTATGGCTACACCTTC. Protein: CASSLGGAVYGYTF.